This T cell receptor beta chain emerged from a study of blood T cells in healthy people across ages. Study overall: Template switching picked up about one barcoded beta molecule for each two T cells. Study-wide points: Nothing was known about donor CMV status, and this possibly confounded expanded clonotype changes. Long-lived and aged donors differed, with more naive CD4+ cells and higher diversity in the long-lived. The study could not conclusively compare naive and antigen-experienced cells, given its unsorted PBMCs.

In regard to this clonotype: Its antigen is currently unknown.

This CDR3 region has 14 residues. Between the trimmed V and J ends, which lost 6 bases and 7 bases, there was a span of 16 bases. Primed by a sample-barcoded 5' primer and a J-beta primer mix, a second PCR proceeded for 7 to 11 cycles. Each CDR3 protein is one row after TCRdb ran MiXCR on the 5' RACE reads. The table lists approximately 900,000 distinct CDR3 sequences, roughly 50% of them singletons. V usage is TRBV12-3 or TRBV12-4 and J usage is TRBJ2-4, with D perhaps TRBD2 (6 bases). The receptor's source is a man aged 25-45 years in good health. Sequencing was performed on blood. The CDR3 protein is CASRLEGRRNIQYF. The CDR3 coding sequence is TGTGCCAGCAGACTGGAGGGTCGGAGGAACATTCAGTACTTC.